This T cell receptor (beta chain) was sequenced during a study of beta chain features in type 1 diabetes. Regarding this clone: Its antigen is currently unknown.

The isolated RNA, all of it, was reverse transcribed, so expressed TCRB transcripts were what got sequenced. TCRdb's copy holds only in-frame clones and misses some; the assay was immunoSEQ multiplex PCR. The table lists about 300,000 clones, roughly 14% of them singletons. V was trimmed by 0 bases and J by 0 bases, leaving 11 bases between them. Looked up from germline, CDR1 is MGHRA and CDR2 is YSYEKL. The CDR3 sequence is 17 residues long. Findings of the study overall: When Type 1 diabetes patients were examined, their TCRB CDR3s proved moderately but significantly shorter in all four CD4+ subsets.

This TCR derives from a woman aged 18-29 years with type 1 diabetes. The J gene is TRBJ2-2, the V gene TRBV4-1; maybe TRBD2 (5 bases). The sample was naive CD4+ T cells from blood. The CDR3 DNA reads TGCGCCAGCAGCCAAGAGGGTGCTAGCTCGAACACCGGGGAGCTGTTTTTT. Translation gives CASSQEGASSNTGELFF.